The clone carrying this T cell receptor (beta chain) was recorded many times. No antigen is known for it. The germline V and J ends were trimmed by 7 bases and 3 bases, with 12 bases remaining between them. The CDR3 is 13 amino acids. Germline loops: CDR1 SQVTM, CDR2 ANQGSEA. Preparation of the TCRbeta library involved a method that used unique molecular identifiers. TCRdb fed the PCR reads into MiXCR, producing one record per CDR3 protein. The sample records around 25,000 distinct CDR3 sequences, 15% to 20% being singletons. The data belong to a study of T-cell reconstitution after alpha-beta-depleted transplantation in children. General study findings and limits: One year post-transplant, T-cell counts and diversity were largely derived from T cells produced anew. Roughly two months post-transplant, alpha-beta T cells reportedly originated from several hundred graft clones that had expanded. TCRbeta diversity was high at day 60 in some patients (a result of surviving recipient T cells and thymic progenitors).

The chain carries TRBV29-1 and TRBJ2-2; D remains ambiguous. The source of this sequence is a male patient aged 2 to 9 who had a stem cell transplant for acute lymphoblastic leukemia, so the T cells may come from the graft donor. The specimen was PBMCs, mostly from graft donor cells, collected 60 days after TCRalphabeta/CD19-depleted stem cell transplant. CDR3 coding DNA: TGCAGCGCAGTGAACGACGACACCGGGGAGCTGTTTTTT. Translated, it gives CSAVNDDTGELFF.